This entry concerns a single T cell receptor beta chain. The data were taken from a study of T cell changes during pregnancy in multiple sclerosis. Only in-frame clones appear in the TCRdb table, and some are missing; sequencing was by immunoSEQ multiplex PCR. Of about 51,000 clones in the sample, roughly 94% were seen once. This CDR3 region has 15 residues. V lost 0 bases, J lost 3 bases, and 9 bases lay in between. Germline-derived CDR1 and CDR2 are SGHDT and YYEEEE. This clonotype was obtained from a female donor with multiple sclerosis, enrolled in a pregnancy study. The sample in question was CD4+ T cells from peripheral blood mononuclear cells, obtained in the second trimester of pregnancy. The rearrangement joins TRBV5-6 to TRBJ1-4; D is undetermined. The CDR3 sequence: CASSLGGRANEKLFF. Written as DNA, the CDR3 is TGTGCCAGCAGCTTGGGTGGGCGCGCTAATGAAAAACTGTTTTTT.